Each of the 7 T cell receptor beta chains below was sequenced from the same sample in a study of vaccination and CD4 T cells after COVID-19. These receptors have no identified antigens. Oncomine TCR Beta short-read sequencing was applied to DNA from cultured CD4+ T cells. In TCRdb, the PCR reads were re-called with MiXCR into one record per CDR3 protein. In the table there are about 20,000 distinct CDR3 sequences, approximately 40% of which are singletons. Treatment here: approximately nine-day PBMC culture with coronavirus spike peptide pools or control peptides (ViraFEST assay). Sequences were derived from CD4+ T cells from blood, cultured in vitro, sampled before SARS-CoV-2 vaccination. These receptors all stem from a human donor who received a COVID-19 vaccine.

V gene TRBV5-4 combines with J gene TRBJ2-1, with TRBD2 identical over 11 bases. Germline lookup yields CDR1 SGHNT and CDR2 YYREEE (reference sequence). With V trimmed by 4 bases and J by 7 bases, 7 bases remained unmatched. The CDR3 is 15 amino acids. The CDR3 DNA reads as TGTGCCAGCAGCCAGACTAGCGGGGCAGTGAATGAGCAGTTCTTC. As protein: CASSQTSGAVNEQFF.

The rearrangement links TRBV5-6 to TRBJ1-5; D uncertain. This CDR3 has 15 amino acids. Looked up from germline, CDR1 is SGHDT and CDR2 is YYEEEE. The germline V and J ends were trimmed by 4 bases and 0 bases, with 11 bases remaining between them. CDR3 nucleotide sequence: TGTGCCAGCAGCGTGTTAACAGATAGCAATCAGCCCCAGCATTTT. This translates into CASSVLTDSNQPQHF.

Only a few counts were recorded for this clonotype. The gene calls are TRBV7-2 and TRBJ2-5, with 16 bases lining up with TRBD2. The CDR3 runs to 20 residues. CDR1 is SGHTA, CDR2 FQGNSA, per germline. The ends lost 1 base at V and 5 bases at J; junction bases unmatched: 13. The DNA of the CDR3 is TGTGCCAGCAGCTTAGTCCGGTTAGGGACTAGCGGGGGGGCGTCGGAGACCCAGTACTTC. Protein sequence: CASSLVRLGTSGGASETQYF. Supplemented by reference TRBV7-2 and TRBJ2-5, the full variable domain reads GAGVSQSPSNKVTEKGKDVELRCDPISGHTALYWYRQSLGQGLEFLIYFQGNSAPDKSGLPSDRFSAERTGGSVSTLTIQRTQQEDSAVYLCASSLVRLGTSGGASETQYFGPGTRLLVL.

The chain couples TRBV7-2 to TRBJ1-6, with TRBD1 matching 7 bases. V lost 5 bases, J lost 6 bases, and 7 bases stayed unmatched. This CDR3 has 15 amino acids. Per the germline V gene, CDR1 is SGHTA and CDR2 is FQGNSA. The CDR3 spells CASSAEDRPNSPLHF. The CDR3 nucleotides are TGTGCCAGCAGCGCGGAGGACAGGCCTAATTCACCCCTCCACTTT.

This chain joins TRBV10-3 and TRBJ1-2, with 7 bases that match TRBD1. CDR1 and CDR2 (germline): ENHRY, SYGVKD. The CDR3 has 15 residues. V lost 0 bases to trimming and J lost 7 bases; unmatched junction nucleotides: 8. In nucleotides, the CDR3 is TGTGCCATCAGTGAGTCCGCTGACAGGGTGGTTGGCTACACCTTC. It codes for CAISESADRVVGYTF.

The chain is built from TRBV20-1 and TRBJ2-7; 10 bases agree with TRBD1. This CDR3 comprises 14 residues. Trimming took 3 bases from V and 3 from J; bases not matched to a gene: 5. CDR1 is DFQATT and CDR2 is SNEGSKA in the germline V gene (reference sequence). The CDR3 DNA reads as TGCAGTGCTAGGGGACAGGGGCTATTCTACGAGCAGTACTTC. Its translation: CSARGQGLFYEQYF.

The chain links TRBV24-1 to TRBJ2-1, with 15 bases matching TRBD2. The germline CDR1 and CDR2 sequences are KGHDR and SFDVKD. The ends lost 4 bases at V and 8 bases at J; junction bases unmatched: 8. CDR3 length: 17 residues. The CDR3 DNA follows: TGTGCCACCAGTGACCCCGGGACTAGCGGGGGGCGGGATGAGCAGTTCTTC. Translation: CATSDPGTSGGRDEQFF.